The present entry profiles one T cell receptor (beta chain) with its context. V dropped 5 bases and J dropped 7; count of bases not matched to a gene: 12. The CDR3 totals 15 residues. Germline V gene lookup returns CDR1 SGHRS and CDR2 YFSETQ. As originally analysed: Scientists estimated how many nucleated cells there were by amplifying reference gene primers. The data were produced by immunoSEQ multiplex PCR, yet TCRdb's version contains in-frame clones alone and is incomplete. The D gene and trimming were derived from the DNA, and the V and J assignments and clone size from that table. The sample lists around 99,000 clones, 70% to 80% seen once, with 15% to 20% in the top ten. This entry is derived from a study of blood T cell repertoires in COVID-19. Study in general: Sites across the United States, Italy and Spain contributed samples from acute and convalescent COVID-19. PBMCs, B-cell-depleted T cells, or T cells were the source of the cDNA or gDNA that made up the material.

The sample consisted of peripheral blood. The gene calls are TRBV5-1 and TRBJ2-1, with 7 bases identical to TRBD1. This TCR was sampled from a woman of 80 years or more with active or convalescent COVID-19. The CDR3 loop is CASRLGNDRANEQFF. The CDR3 DNA follows: TGCGCCAGCAGGCTTGGTAACGACAGGGCGAATGAGCAGTTCTTC. Full variable domain (rest looked up from reference TRBV5-1 and TRBJ2-1): KAGVTQTPRYLIKTRGQQVTLSCSPISGHRSVSWYQQTPGQGLQFLFEYFSETQRNKGNFPGRFSGRQFSNSRSEMNVSTLELGDSALYLCASRLGNDRANEQFFGPGTRLTVL.